The 14 T cell receptor beta chains listed next were all sequenced from one sample in a study of CD8+CD57+ T cells in acquired aplastic anemia. The template for TCR beta VDJ and CDR3 sequence profiling was genomic DNA. One entry per CDR3 protein results from TCRdb running MiXCR on the reads. The data contain 100,000 to 150,000 distinct CDR3 sequences, about 48% of them seen just once; the ten biggest clones take up roughly 2.6%. The source material was sorted CD4+, CD8+, or CD8+CD57+ T cells (not recorded which) from PBMCs. The receptors derive from a human donor in good health, serving as a control.

This clonotype was seen only once. The rearrangement links TRBV7-2 to TRBJ2-7; possibly TRBD1 for D (5 bases). The germline V gene has CDR1 SGHTA and CDR2 FQGNSA. This CDR3 has 15 amino acids. Trimming took off 3 bases at V and 3 bases at J, with 15 bases between the two ends. CDR3 region: CASSLASGPNYEQYF. CDR3 bases: TGTGCCAGCAGCTTGGCGTCAGGGCCCAACTACGAGCAGTACTTC.

This rearrangement joins TRBV7-2 to TRBJ1-6; 8 positions agree with TRBD1. J lost 9 bases, V lost 0 bases, and 7 bases had no gene match. The CDR3 extends over 16 amino acids. Germline V gene sequence: CDR1 SGHTA, CDR2 FQGNSA. CDR3 sequence (DNA): TGTGCCAGCAGCTTAGCCGGACAGGGTGTAAGTTCACCCCTCCACTTT. Translated: CASSLAGQGVSSPLHF. Supplemented by reference TRBV7-2 and TRBJ1-6, the full variable domain reads GAGVSQSPSNKVTEKGKDVELRCDPISGHTALYWYRQSLGQGLEFLIYFQGNSAPDKSGLPSDRFSAERTGGSVSTLTIQRTQQEDSAVYLCASSLAGQGVSSPLHFGNGTRLTVT.

This clonotype was observed at least ten times. This sequence joins TRBV14 and TRBJ2-7; D is undetermined. CDR1 and CDR2 (germline): SGHDN, FVKESK. The CDR3 length is 13 residues. The V end was cut by 0 bases, the J end by 9 bases, with 12 bases between. This CDR3 reads CASSQDLAVGQYF. CDR3 coding DNA: TGTGCCAGCAGCCAAGACTTGGCCGTCGGGCAGTACTTC. The whole variable domain, remainder taken from reference TRBV14 and TRBJ2-7, is EAGVTQFPSHSVIEKGQTVTLRCDPISGHDNLYWYRRVMGKEIKFLLHFVKESKQDESGMPNNRFLAERTGGTYSTLKVQPAELEDSGVYFCASSQDLAVGQYFGPGTRLTVT.

There are a few counts of this clonotype. V is TRBV29-1 and J is TRBJ2-3, with TRBD2 identical over 16 bases. Losses at the gene ends were 5 bases for V and 1 base for J; bases not matched to a gene: 6. The CDR3 totals 17 residues. Germline V CDR1 and CDR2: SQVTM, ANQGSEA. CDR3 DNA: TGCAGCGTTACCGGGACTAGCGGGGGGGCCCGCACAGATACGCAGTATTTT. Translated: CSVTGTSGGARTDTQYF.

This clonotype was detected only a few times. The rearrangement uses TRBV29-1 and TRBJ2-7, with D possibly TRBD1 on 6 matching bases. V shed 4 bases and J shed 3 bases, with 10 bases lying between them. This CDR3 has 12 amino acids. Germline CDR1 is SQVTM and CDR2 is ANQGSEA. CDR3 sequence (DNA): TGCAGCGTTGTTGGCAGGGGCTACGAGCAGTACTTC. Protein: CSVVGRGYEQYF.

This clonotype was recorded at least ten times. This chain links TRBV5-1 with TRBJ1-1; 8 bases fit TRBD1. Germline assignment: CDR1 SGHRS and CDR2 YFSETQ. The CDR3 spans 15 residues. With 3 bases clipped from V and 1 base from J, the junction kept 5 bases outside the gene matches. CDR3 loop: CASSSSGQGNTEAFF. In nucleotides, the CDR3 is TGCGCCAGCAGCTCGAGCGGACAGGGGAACACTGAAGCTTTCTTT.

V gene TRBV11-2 combines with J gene TRBJ2-1; D ambiguous. The germline CDR1 and CDR2 sequences are SGHAT and FQNNGV. Trimming took 5 bases from V and 5 from J, leaving 10 bases between them. CDR3 length equals 13 residues. In DNA form, the CDR3 reads TGTGCCAGCAGCCCTCGGTTTAACAATGAGCAGTTCTTC. It yields the protein CASSPRFNNEQFF.

The chain combines TRBV9 with TRBJ1-3; TRBD1 might be the D (6 bases). The CDR3 spans 14 residues. Deletions cut 3 bases from V and 10 bases from J, with 17 bases between. The germline gives CDR1 SGDLS, CDR2 YYNGEE. The DNA for the CDR3 is TGTGCCAGCAGCGGCGGACAGCTCCCCGAGACCATATATTTT. Residues: CASSGGQLPETIYF. The whole variable domain, filled in from reference TRBV9 and TRBJ1-3, reads DSGVTQTPKHLITATGQRVTLRCSPRSGDLSVYWYQQSLDQGLQFLIQYYNGEERAKGNILERFSAQQFPDLHSELNLSSLELGDSALYFCASSGGQLPETIYFGEGSWLTVV.

This clonotype has a handful of counts. The chain has TRBV19 and TRBJ2-7; no reliable D call. The V gene lost 4 bases and the J gene lost 2 bases, with 9 bases spanning the gap. The CDR3 sequence is 13 residues long. Germline V CDR1 and CDR2: LNHDA, SQIVND (reference sequence). CDR3 sequence reads: CASSTGTTYEQYF. CDR3 coding DNA: TGTGCCAGTAGTACGGGTACCACCTACGAGCAGTACTTC.

This clonotype was observed many times. CDR3 sequence reads: CASSIERGGEKLFF. CDR3 nucleotide sequence: TGTGCCAGTAGTATTGAAAGGGGAGGAGAAAAACTGTTTTTT. This chain uses TRBV19 with TRBJ1-4; tentatively, D is TRBD1 (5 bases). CDR3 length: 14 residues. V was cut by 3 bases and J by 8 bases, with 13 bases left in between. CDR1 and CDR2 (germline): LNHDA, SQIVND (reference sequence).

This clonotype was counted once. A read error is possible here, since a much larger clone lies one base away. V is TRBV6-1 and J is TRBJ1-1, with D tentatively TRBD1 (5 bases). This CDR3 is built from 15 residues. CDR1 MNHNS and CDR2 SASEGT come from the germline V gene. The DNA of the CDR3 is TGTGCCAGCCGTGAACGGGGGAAAATGAACACTGAAGCTTTCTTT. It codes for CASRERGKMNTEAFF.

This clonotype was counted many times. The rearrangement joins TRBV10-3 to TRBJ2-7; 7 bases line up with TRBD2. Per the germline V gene, CDR1 is ENHRY and CDR2 is SYGVKD. The V segment lost 3 bases and the J segment 5 bases; nucleotides outside the gene matches: 4. This CDR3 is built from 13 residues. The CDR3 nucleotides read TGTGCCATCAGTGATAATCGGGGGGACGAGCAGTACTTC. This gives the protein CAISDNRGDEQYF.

This clonotype was counted many times. V and J are TRBV7-9 and TRBJ2-5; 10 bases line up with TRBD1. CDR1 is SEHNR and CDR2 is FQNEAQ in the germline V gene (reference sequence). The J segment lost 4 bases and the V segment lost 3 bases, leaving 2 bases of the junction unmatched. The CDR3 runs 14 residues. The CDR3 sequence: CASSLTGGPETQYF. For the CDR3, the DNA is TGTGCCAGCAGCTTGACAGGGGGCCCAGAGACCCAGTACTTC.

This clonotype has a handful of counts. The chain uses TRBV18 and TRBJ2-3, with D unclear. Per the germline V gene, CDR1 is KGHSH and CDR2 is LQKENI. The germline V and J ends were trimmed by 3 bases and 0 bases, with 7 bases remaining between them. CDR3 size: 14 residues. The chain's CDR3 is CASSPPASTDTQYF. CDR3 bases: TGTGCCAGCTCACCCCCGGCCAGCACAGATACGCAGTATTTT.